The following is a TCR beta chain sequence with its context. Germline V CDR1 and CDR2: MNHEY, SMNVEV (reference sequence). Trimming shortened V by 2 bases and J by 3 bases, and 10 bases separated the two germline ends. CDR3 length equals 15 residues. Methods used by the authors: Using reference gene primer amplification, nucleated cell counts were estimated. The assay was immunoSEQ multiplex PCR, and TCRdb's table has in-frame clones only and misses some. V and J calls and clone size are as listed in that table; D and trimming were resolved from the DNA. Altogether about 230,000 clones are present, 70% to 85% being singletons, with the ten largest covering 2% to 2.5%. This specimen comes from a study of blood T cell repertoires in COVID-19. About the study: Sources were T cells, B-cell-depleted T cells, or PBMCs; the material itself was cDNA or gDNA.

The source material was peripheral blood. The clonotype originates from a man aged 40-49 years who had recovered from COVID-19. The rearrangement joins TRBV27 to TRBJ1-4; a possible D gene is TRBD1 (6 bases). The CDR3 DNA reads as TGTGCCAGCAGTTTAACAGGACAGTCTAATGAAAAACTGTTTTTT. It translates to CASSLTGQSNEKLFF.